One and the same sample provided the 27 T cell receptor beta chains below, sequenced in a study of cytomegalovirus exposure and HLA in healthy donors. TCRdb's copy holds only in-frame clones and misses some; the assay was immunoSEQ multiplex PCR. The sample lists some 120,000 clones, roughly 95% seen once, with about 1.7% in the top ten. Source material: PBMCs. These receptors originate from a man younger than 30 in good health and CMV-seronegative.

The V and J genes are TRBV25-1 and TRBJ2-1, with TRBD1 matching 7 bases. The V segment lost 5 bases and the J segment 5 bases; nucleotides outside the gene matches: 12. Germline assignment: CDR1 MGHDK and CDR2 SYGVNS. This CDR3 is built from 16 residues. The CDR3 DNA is TGTGCCAGCAGTCCCCAAACCGGGACAGACGACAATGAGCAGTTCTTC. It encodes CASSPQTGTDDNEQFF.

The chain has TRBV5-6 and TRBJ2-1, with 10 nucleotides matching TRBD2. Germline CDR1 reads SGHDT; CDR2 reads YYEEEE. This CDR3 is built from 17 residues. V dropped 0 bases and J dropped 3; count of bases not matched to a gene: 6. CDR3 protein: CASSLDPLAGDYNEQFF. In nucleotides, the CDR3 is TGTGCCAGCAGCTTGGACCCCCTAGCGGGAGACTACAATGAGCAGTTCTTC.

The CDR3 protein is CASSLPTGGDVGAETQYF. CDR3 in DNA: TGTGCCAGTAGCCTTCCCACAGGGGGCGACGTTGGAGCGGAGACCCAGTACTTC. The rearrangement links TRBV19 to TRBJ2-5; 9 nucleotides match TRBD1. CDR1 and CDR2 (germline): LNHDA, SQIVND (reference sequence). The junction had 19 bases not matched to a gene; V was cut back by 6 bases and J by 5 bases. This CDR3 region has 18 residues.

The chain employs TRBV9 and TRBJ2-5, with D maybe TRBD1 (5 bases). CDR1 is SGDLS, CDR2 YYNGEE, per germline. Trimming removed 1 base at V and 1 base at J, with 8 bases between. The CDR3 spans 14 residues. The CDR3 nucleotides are TGTGCCAGCAGCGTAACAGGCCTCCAAGAGACCCAGTACTTC. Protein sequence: CASSVTGLQETQYF. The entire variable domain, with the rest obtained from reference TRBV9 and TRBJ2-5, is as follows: DSGVTQTPKHLITATGQRVTLRCSPRSGDLSVYWYQQSLDQGLQFLIQYYNGEERAKGNILERFSAQQFPDLHSELNLSSLELGDSALYFCASSVTGLQETQYFGPGTRLLVL.

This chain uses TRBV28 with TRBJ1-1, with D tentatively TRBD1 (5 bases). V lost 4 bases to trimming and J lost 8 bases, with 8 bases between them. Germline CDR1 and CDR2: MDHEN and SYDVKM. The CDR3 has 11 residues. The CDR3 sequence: CASSYGGEAFF. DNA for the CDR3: TGTGCCAGCAGTTACGGGGGGGAAGCTTTCTTT.

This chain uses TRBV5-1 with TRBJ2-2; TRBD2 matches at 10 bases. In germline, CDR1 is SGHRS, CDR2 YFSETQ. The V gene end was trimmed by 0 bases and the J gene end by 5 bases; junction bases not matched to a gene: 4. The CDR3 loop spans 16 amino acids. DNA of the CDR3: TGCGCCAGCAGCTTGGCCTTACTAGCGGGGACCGGGGAGCTGTTTTTT. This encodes CASSLALLAGTGELFF.

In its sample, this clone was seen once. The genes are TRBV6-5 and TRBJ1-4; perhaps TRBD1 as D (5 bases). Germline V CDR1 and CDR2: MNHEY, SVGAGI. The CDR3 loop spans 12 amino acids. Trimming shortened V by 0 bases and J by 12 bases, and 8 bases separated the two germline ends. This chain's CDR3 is CASSYSGGELFF. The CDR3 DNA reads TGTGCCAGCAGTTACTCGGGGGGGGAACTGTTTTTT.

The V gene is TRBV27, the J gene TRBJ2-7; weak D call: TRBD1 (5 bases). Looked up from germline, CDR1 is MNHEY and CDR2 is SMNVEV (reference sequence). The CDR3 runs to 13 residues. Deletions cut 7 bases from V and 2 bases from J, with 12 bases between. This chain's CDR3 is CASKRDSTYEQYF. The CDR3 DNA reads TGTGCCAGCAAGAGAGACAGTACCTACGAGCAGTACTTC.

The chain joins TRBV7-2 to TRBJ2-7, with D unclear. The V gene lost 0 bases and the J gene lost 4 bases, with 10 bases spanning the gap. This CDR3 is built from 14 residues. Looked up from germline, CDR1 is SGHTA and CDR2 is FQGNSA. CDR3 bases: TGTGCCAGCAGCTTAGCGCTATCGGTGTACGAGCAGTACTTC. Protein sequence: CASSLALSVYEQYF.

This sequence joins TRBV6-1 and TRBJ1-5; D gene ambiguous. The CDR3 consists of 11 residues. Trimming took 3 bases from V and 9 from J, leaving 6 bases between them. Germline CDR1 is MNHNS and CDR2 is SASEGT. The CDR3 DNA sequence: TGTGCCAGCAGTGAGACTAGGCCCCAGCATTTT. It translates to CASSETRPQHF.

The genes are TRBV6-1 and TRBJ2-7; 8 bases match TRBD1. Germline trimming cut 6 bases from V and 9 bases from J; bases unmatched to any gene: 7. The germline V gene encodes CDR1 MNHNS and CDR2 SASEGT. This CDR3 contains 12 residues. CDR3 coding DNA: TGTGCCAGCAGACAGGGGGAGGCTGCGCAGTACTTC. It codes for CASRQGEAAQYF.

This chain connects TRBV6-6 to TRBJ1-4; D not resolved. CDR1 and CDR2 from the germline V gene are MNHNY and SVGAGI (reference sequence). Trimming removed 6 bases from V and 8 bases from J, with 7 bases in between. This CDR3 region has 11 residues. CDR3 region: CASRAREKLFF. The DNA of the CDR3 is TGTGCCAGCAGAGCGAGAGAAAAACTGTTTTTT.

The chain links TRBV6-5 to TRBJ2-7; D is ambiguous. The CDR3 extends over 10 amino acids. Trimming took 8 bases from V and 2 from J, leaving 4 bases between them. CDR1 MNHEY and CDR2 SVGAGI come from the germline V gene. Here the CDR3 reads CASGPYEQYF. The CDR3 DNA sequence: TGTGCCAGCGGCCCCTACGAGCAGTACTTC.

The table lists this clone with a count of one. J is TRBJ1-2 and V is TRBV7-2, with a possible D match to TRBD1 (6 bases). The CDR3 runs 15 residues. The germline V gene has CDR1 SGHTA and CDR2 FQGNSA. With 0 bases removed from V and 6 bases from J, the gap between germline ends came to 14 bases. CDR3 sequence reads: CASSLAEGGSNGYTF. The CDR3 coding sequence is TGTGCCAGCAGCTTAGCGGAGGGGGGGAGTAATGGCTACACCTTC.

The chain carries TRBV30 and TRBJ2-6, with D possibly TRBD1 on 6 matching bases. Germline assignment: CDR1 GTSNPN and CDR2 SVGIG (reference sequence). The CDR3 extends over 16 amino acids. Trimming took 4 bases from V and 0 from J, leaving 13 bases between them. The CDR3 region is CAWTQGLASGANVLTF. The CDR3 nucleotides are TGTGCCTGGACCCAGGGGTTGGCCTCTGGGGCCAACGTCCTGACTTTC.

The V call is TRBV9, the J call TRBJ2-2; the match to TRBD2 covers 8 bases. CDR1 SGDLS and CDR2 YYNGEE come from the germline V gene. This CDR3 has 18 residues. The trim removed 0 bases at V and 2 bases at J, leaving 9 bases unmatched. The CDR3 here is CASSVGGAGAVNTGELFF. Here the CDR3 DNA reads TGTGCCAGCAGCGTAGGGGGAGCGGGAGCAGTAAACACCGGGGAGCTGTTTTTT.

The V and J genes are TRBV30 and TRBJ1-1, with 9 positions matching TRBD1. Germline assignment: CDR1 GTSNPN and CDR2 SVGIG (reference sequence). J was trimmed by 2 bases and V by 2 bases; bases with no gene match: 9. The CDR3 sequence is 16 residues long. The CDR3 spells CAWSHSRTGANTEAFF. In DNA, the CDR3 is TGTGCCTGGAGTCATTCCAGGACAGGGGCTAACACTGAAGCTTTCTTT.

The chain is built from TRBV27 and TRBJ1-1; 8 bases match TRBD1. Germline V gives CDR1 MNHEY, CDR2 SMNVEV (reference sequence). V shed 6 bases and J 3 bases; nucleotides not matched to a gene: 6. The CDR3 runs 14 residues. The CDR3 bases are TGTGCCAGCAGCCCTGGACAGGGTCACACTGAAGCTTTCTTT. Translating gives CASSPGQGHTEAFF.

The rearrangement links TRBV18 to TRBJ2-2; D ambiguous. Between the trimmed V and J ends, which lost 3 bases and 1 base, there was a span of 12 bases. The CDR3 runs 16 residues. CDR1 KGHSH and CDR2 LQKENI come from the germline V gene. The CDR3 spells CASSPRGSLNTGELFF. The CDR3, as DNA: TGTGCCAGCTCACCGAGAGGAAGTCTGAACACCGGGGAGCTGTTTTTT.

The CDR3 DNA follows: TGTGCCAGCAGTGAGACTAGCGGGAGAATCTATGAGCAGTTCTTC. Amino acid sequence: CASSETSGRIYEQFF. This rearrangement joins TRBV6-1 to TRBJ2-1, with 12 positions matching TRBD2. CDR3 length equals 15 residues. Germline V lookup: CDR1 MNHNS, CDR2 SASEGT. J was trimmed by 8 bases and V by 3 bases; bases with no gene match: 5.

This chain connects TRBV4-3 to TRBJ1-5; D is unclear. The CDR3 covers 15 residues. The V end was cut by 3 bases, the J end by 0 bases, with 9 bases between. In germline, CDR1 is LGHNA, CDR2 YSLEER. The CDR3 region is CASSQRKHSNQPQHF. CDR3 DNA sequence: TGCGCCAGCAGCCAGAGAAAGCATAGCAATCAGCCCCAGCATTTT.

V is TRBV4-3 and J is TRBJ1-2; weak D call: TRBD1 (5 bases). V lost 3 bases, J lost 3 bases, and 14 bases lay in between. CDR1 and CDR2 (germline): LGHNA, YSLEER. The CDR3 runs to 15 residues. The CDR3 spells CASSQGGDVDYGYTF. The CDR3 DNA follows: TGCGCCAGCAGCCAGGGAGGGGACGTAGACTATGGCTACACCTTC.

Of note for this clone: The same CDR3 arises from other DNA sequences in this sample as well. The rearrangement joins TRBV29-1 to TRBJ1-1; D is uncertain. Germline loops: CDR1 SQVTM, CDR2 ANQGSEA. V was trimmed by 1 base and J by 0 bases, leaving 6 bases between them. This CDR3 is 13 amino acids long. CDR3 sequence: CSVEGRMNTEAFF. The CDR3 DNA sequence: TGCAGCGTTGAAGGGCGGATGAACACTGAAGCTTTCTTT.

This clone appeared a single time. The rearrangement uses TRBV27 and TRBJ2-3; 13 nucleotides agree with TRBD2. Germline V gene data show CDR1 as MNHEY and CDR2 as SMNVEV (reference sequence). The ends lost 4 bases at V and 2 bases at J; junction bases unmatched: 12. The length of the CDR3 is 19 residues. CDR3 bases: TGTGCCAGCAGTTCACTCGGGACTAGCGGGATGGGATTCACAGATACGCAGTATTTT. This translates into CASSSLGTSGMGFTDTQYF.

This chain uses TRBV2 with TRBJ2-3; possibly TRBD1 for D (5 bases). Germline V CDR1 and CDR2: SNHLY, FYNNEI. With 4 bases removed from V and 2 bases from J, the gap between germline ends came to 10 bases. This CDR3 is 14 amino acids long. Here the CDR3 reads CASSAQGPTDTQYF. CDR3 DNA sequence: TGTGCCAGCAGTGCGCAGGGTCCCACAGATACGCAGTATTTT.

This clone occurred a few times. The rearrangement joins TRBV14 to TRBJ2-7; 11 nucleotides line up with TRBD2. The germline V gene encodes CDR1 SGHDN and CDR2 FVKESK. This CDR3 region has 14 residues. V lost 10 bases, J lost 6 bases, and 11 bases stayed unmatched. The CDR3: CATSIAGGPREQYF. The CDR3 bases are TGTGCCACCTCAATAGCGGGAGGGCCCCGCGAGCAGTACTTC.

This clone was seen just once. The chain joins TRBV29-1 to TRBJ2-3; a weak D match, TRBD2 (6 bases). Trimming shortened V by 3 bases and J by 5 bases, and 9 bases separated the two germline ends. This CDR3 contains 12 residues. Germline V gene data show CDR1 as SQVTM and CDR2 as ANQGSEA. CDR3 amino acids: CSVEGLLDTQYF. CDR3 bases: TGCAGCGTTGAGGGACTCTTAGATACGCAGTATTTT.